The rows below give T cell receptor beta chains drawn from one sample of a study of cytomegalovirus exposure and HLA in healthy donors. Assay: immunoSEQ multiplex PCR; the TCRdb copy retains only in-frame clones and omits some. Across approximately 100,000 clones, the top ten clones capture 0.59% of the sample. Sequencing was carried out using PBMCs. These receptors originate from a man aged 50 to 60 in good health and CMV-seronegative. The conserved cysteine and the conserved F or W are not part of the CDR3 here.

v_gene: TRBV7-2
CDR3aa: ASSLLEESYGYT

v_gene: TRBV4-1
CDR3aa: ASSLGSGRRESNEQF

v_gene: TRBV7-3
CDR3aa: ASSLSGLAGVYEQY

v_gene: TRBV18
CDR3aa: ASSQYTGQEETQY

v_gene: TRBV10-1
CDR3aa: ARPPGGSIRLETQY

v_gene: TRBV6-1
CDR3aa: ASRRPPSNTGELF

v_gene: TRBV27
CDR3aa: ASSLVPGDYGYT

v_gene: TRBV2
CDR3aa: ASRVWSSYNEQF

v_gene: TRBV19
CDR3aa: ASSILAGKNEQY

v_gene: TRBV19
CDR3aa: ATGVDYEQY

v_gene: TRBV7-2
CDR3aa: ASSLRAGELF

v_gene: TRBV7-8
CDR3aa: ASSLGAFQGQGLSGYT

v_gene: TRBV19
CDR3aa: ASSQGANTGELF

v_gene: TRBV6-5
CDR3aa: ASSYSRGIQATQY

v_gene: TRBV5-4
CDR3aa: ASSLGQSSYEQY

v_gene: TRBV10-3
CDR3aa: AISESYLANNEQF

v_gene: TRBV7-9
CDR3aa: ASSKTGGGAF

v_gene: TRBV7-2
CDR3aa: ASSIYRGRNEQF

v_gene: TRBV5-6
CDR3aa: ASSLRLEASTDTQY

v_gene: TRBV4-3
CDR3aa: ASSHGFLANYGYT

v_gene: TRBV4-1
CDR3aa: ASSQLGTGSGYT

v_gene: TRBV5-1
CDR3aa: ASSLPLAGGGETQY

v_gene: TRBV5-5
CDR3aa: ASSSDRSNQPQH

v_gene: TRBV6-5
CDR3aa: ASSSSRRDSPRF

v_gene: TRBV5-1
CDR3aa: ASSAGPGGNTIY

v_gene: TRBV11-2
CDR3aa: ASSLDPGQSYFYEQY

v_gene: TRBV29-1
CDR3aa: SVEVSTGVEAF

v_gene: TRBV4-3
CDR3aa: ASSQDQLGQGGLSYEQY

v_gene: TRBV12-5
CDR3aa: ASGAGHPLQRALSSYNEQF

v_gene: TRBV5-1
CDR3aa: ASSLQGFNTEAF

v_gene: TRBV2
CDR3aa: ASSDGTNYNEQF

v_gene: TRBV14
CDR3aa: ASSQVRGGLGIAGELF

v_gene: TRBV18
CDR3aa: ASSRDRANTGELF

v_gene: TRBV4-1
CDR3aa: ASSLYPGGNYT

v_gene: TRBV19
CDR3aa: ASSIIWQGGFRNTEAF

v_gene: TRBV14
CDR3aa: ASSQDYVPRTHTQY

v_gene: TRBV4-2
CDR3aa: ASSQDQGDSPLH

v_gene: TRBV6-1
CDR3aa: ASDKGISNQPQH

v_gene: TRBV7-2
CDR3aa: ASRNRSYNEQF

v_gene: TRBV7-2
CDR3aa: ASSLGGQFYGYT